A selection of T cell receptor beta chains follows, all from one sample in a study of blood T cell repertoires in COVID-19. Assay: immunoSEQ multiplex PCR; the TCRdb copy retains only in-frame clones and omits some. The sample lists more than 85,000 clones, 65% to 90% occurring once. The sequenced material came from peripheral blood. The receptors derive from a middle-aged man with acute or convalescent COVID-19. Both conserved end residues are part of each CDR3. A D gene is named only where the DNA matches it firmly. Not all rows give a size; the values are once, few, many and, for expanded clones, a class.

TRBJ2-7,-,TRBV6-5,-,CASSYYGDAYEQYF,TGTGCCAGCAGTTACTACGGAGACGCCTACGAGCAGTACTTC
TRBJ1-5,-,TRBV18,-,CASSGAGVDQPQHF,TGTGCCAGCTCAGGGGCAGGGGTTGATCAGCCCCAGCATTTT
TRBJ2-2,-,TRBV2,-,CASEQGGSNTGELFF,TGTGCCAGCGAACAGGGCGGATCGAACACCGGGGAGCTGTTTTTT
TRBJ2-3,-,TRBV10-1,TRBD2,CASSEAGAGTDTQYF,TGCGCCAGCAGTGAGGCCGGAGCGGGAACAGATACGCAGTATTTT
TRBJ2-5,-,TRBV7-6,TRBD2,CASSLGGGPVETQYF,TGTGCCAGCAGCTTAGGCGGGGGTCCAGTGGAGACCCAGTACTTC
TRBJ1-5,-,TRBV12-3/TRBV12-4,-,CASSFGGDQPQHF,TGTGCCAGCAGTTTCGGAGGGGATCAGCCCCAGCATTTT
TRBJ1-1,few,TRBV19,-,CASSTVRENTEAFF,TGTGCCAGTAGTACTGTACGGGAGAACACTGAAGCTTTCTTT
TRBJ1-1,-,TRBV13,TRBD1,CASSLLGQAIYEAFF,TGTGCCAGCAGCTTATTAGGACAGGCCATTTATGAAGCTTTCTTT
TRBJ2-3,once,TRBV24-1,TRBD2,CATSDFSQAGGDTQYF,TGTGCCACCAGTGATTTTAGTCAAGCGGGAGGGGATACGCAGTATTTT
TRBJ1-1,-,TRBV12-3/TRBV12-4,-,CASRMGGTEAFF,TGTGCCAGTAGGATGGGGGGAACTGAAGCTTTCTTT
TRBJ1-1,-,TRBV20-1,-,CSARTGIEAFF,TGCAGTGCTAGAACAGGAATTGAAGCTTTCTTT
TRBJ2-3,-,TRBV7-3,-,CASSFFRDTQYF,TGTGCCAGCAGCTTTTTCAGAGATACGCAGTATTTT
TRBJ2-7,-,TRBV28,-,CASSPFRDTVGEQYF,TGTGCCAGCAGTCCCTTCCGGGACACCGTCGGCGAGCAGTACTTC
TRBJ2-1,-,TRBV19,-,CASSMEGAGGGNEQFF,TGTGCCAGTAGTATGGAGGGGGCAGGTGGGGGCAATGAGCAGTTCTTC
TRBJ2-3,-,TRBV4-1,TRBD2,CASSQSQRGTSTDTQYF,TGCGCCAGCAGCCAATCACAGCGGGGGACTAGCACAGATACGCAGTATTTT
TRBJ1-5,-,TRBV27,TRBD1,CASSLEGGQGANQPQHF,TGTGCCAGCAGTTTAGAGGGGGGACAGGGCGCCAATCAGCCCCAGCATTTT